Shown below are 2 T cell receptor beta chains from a single sample sequenced in a study of shared clonotypes between healthy human individuals. The method was immunoSEQ multiplex PCR; TCRdb's version includes in-frame clones alone and lacks a portion of them. The sample has 1.5 million to 1.9 million clones; 98% are singletons. The specimen was naive CD4+ T cells sorted from blood. The subset denotes: CD45RA+ positively selected. The receptors stem from a young man in good health.

This chain joins TRBV28 and TRBJ2-1; 8 nucleotides align to TRBD2. This CDR3 spans 16 amino acids. The V gene's germline CDR1 is MDHEN and CDR2 SYDVKM. Trimming cost V 4 bases and J 0 bases; bases outside gene matches: 5. CDR3 protein: CASSSKLAASYNEQFF. In DNA form, the CDR3 reads TGTGCCAGCAGTTCGAAACTAGCGGCCTCCTACAATGAGCAGTTCTTC.

This chain connects TRBV6-1 to TRBJ1-3; no firm D call. Germline CDR1 MNHNS, CDR2 SASEGT. The V and J ends lost 1 base and 2 bases respectively, with 9 bases between them. The CDR3 runs to 15 residues. CDR3 in amino acids: CASSEVSRTGNTIYF. The CDR3 DNA reads TGTGCCAGCAGTGAAGTAAGTAGGACTGGAAACACCATATATTTT.